These T cell receptor beta chains were read from a single sample in a study of shared clonotypes between healthy human individuals. The protocol was immunoSEQ multiplex PCR, while the TCRdb copy is restricted to in-frame clones and leaves out a portion. This table holds a few million clones, roughly 92% found once. The sample consisted of naive CD4+ T cells sorted from blood. These receptors were taken from a man aged 18-30 years in good health. CDR3s include the opening cysteine and the closing phenylalanine or tryptophan.

V: TRBV5-1; J: TRBJ1-1; CDR3: CASSSDSWNTEAFF
V: TRBV18; J: TRBJ2-2; CDR3: CASSPDRTAHANTGELFF
V: TRBV15; J: TRBJ2-7; CDR3: CATSREVGSSYEQYF
V: TRBV9; J: TRBJ2-1; CDR3: CASSLELGSYEQFF
V: TRBV27; J: TRBJ1-2; CDR3: CASSSRDRGGYGYTF
V: TRBV10-1; J: TRBJ2-7; CDR3: CASSKSGTGIYEQYF
V: TRBV6-5; J: TRBJ1-5; CDR3: CASRPGGSQPQHF
V: TRBV6-4; J: TRBJ1-1; CDR3: CASSDLIVSQEAFF
V: TRBV7-9; J: TRBJ2-5; CDR3: CASSRTSGQETQYF
V: TRBV9; J: TRBJ2-3; CDR3: CASSPPTWGVVDTQYF
V: TRBV9; J: TRBJ2-5; CDR3: CASSVAIMGEQETQYF
V: TRBV6-1; J: TRBJ2-6; CDR3: CASSSGSGANVLTF
V: TRBV10-3; J: TRBJ1-1; CDR3: CAISHRTTGKNTEAFF
V: TRBV5-1; J: TRBJ2-5; CDR3: CASSLGPLTETQYF
V: TRBV14; J: TRBJ2-2; CDR3: CASSLGQPGELFF
V: TRBV6-6; J: TRBJ1-1; CDR3: CASSYGTTNTEAFF
V: TRBV7-9; J: TRBJ2-1; CDR3: CASSPGAGIEQFF